The 8 T cell receptor beta chains presented below share a single source sample, sequenced in a study of cytomegalovirus exposure and HLA in healthy donors. Method: immunoSEQ multiplex PCR; TCRdb's copy keeps in-frame clones and lacks some. The repertoire holds roughly 120,000 clones, with roughly nine tenths as singletons. The sequenced sample was PBMCs. The receptors derive from a woman younger than 30 in good health and CMV-seronegative.

V is TRBV5-1 and J is TRBJ2-7; 9 bases are shared with TRBD1. Looked up from germline, CDR1 is SGHRS and CDR2 is YFSETQ. Unmatched junction bases numbered 6, after V lost 7 bases and J lost 1 base. This CDR3 is built from 14 residues. The CDR3 is CASSGTGPSYEQYF. The CDR3 coding sequence is TGCGCCAGCTCCGGGACAGGGCCATCCTACGAGCAGTACTTC.

This chain connects TRBV7-2 to TRBJ1-2; 7 bases match TRBD1. Germline V gene sequence: CDR1 SGHTA, CDR2 FQGNSA. The CDR3 loop spans 17 amino acids. Trimming cost V 5 bases and J 2 bases; bases outside gene matches: 14. The CDR3 sequence is CASSLYYGGQENYGYTF. DNA of the CDR3: TGTGCCAGCAGCCTTTATTATGGCGGACAGGAAAACTATGGCTACACCTTC.

The V call is TRBV7-4, the J call TRBJ1-4; a weak D match, TRBD1 (5 bases). Germline V lookup: CDR1 SGHVT, CDR2 SQSDAQ. Trimming removed 1 base at V and 7 bases at J, with 10 bases between. The CDR3 has 14 amino acids. CDR3: CASSLGKGREKLFF. CDR3 nucleotides: TGTGCCAGCAGCTTAGGAAAGGGGCGTGAAAAACTGTTTTTT.

The genes are TRBV10-1 and TRBJ1-2; 8 bases are shared with TRBD1. This CDR3 contains 12 residues. CDR1 and CDR2 from the germline V gene are WNHNN and SYGVQD (reference sequence). V shed 10 bases and J 4 bases; nucleotides not matched to a gene: 5. CDR3 bases: TGCGCCACTGCAGGGGGCAGCTATGGCTACACCTTC. This translates into CATAGGSYGYTF.

This clone was recorded only once. The chain uses TRBV9 and TRBJ2-5, with 9 bases fitting TRBD2. The germline V gene has CDR1 SGDLS and CDR2 YYNGEE. The CDR3 covers 15 residues. The ends lost 0 bases at V and 4 bases at J; junction bases unmatched: 4. CDR3 amino acids: CASSVAGTSLETQYF. CDR3 nucleotides: TGTGCCAGCAGCGTAGCCGGGACTAGCTTAGAGACCCAGTACTTC.

CDR3 in amino acids: CASSSYSNQPQHF. The CDR3 coding sequence is TGTGCCAGCAGTTCGTATAGCAATCAGCCCCAGCATTTT. This chain connects TRBV27 to TRBJ1-5; D is uncertain. The CDR3 loop spans 13 amino acids. V lost 4 bases, J lost 0 bases, and 4 bases lay in between. CDR1 and CDR2 (germline): MNHEY, SMNVEV (reference sequence).

CDR3 sequence: CASSLEEPTGKLFF. In DNA, the CDR3 is TGTGCCAGCAGTTTAGAGGAGCCCACTGGGAAACTGTTTTTT. V usage is TRBV28 and J usage is TRBJ1-4; D ambiguous. Germline CDR1 and CDR2: MDHEN and SYDVKM. The V gene lost 2 bases and the J gene lost 11 bases, with 15 bases spanning the gap. CDR3 length equals 14 residues.

The rearrangement links TRBV29-1 to TRBJ2-7; 8 nucleotides match TRBD1. The V gene end was trimmed by 7 bases and the J gene end by 3 bases; junction bases not matched to a gene: 5. The CDR3 extends over 12 amino acids. CDR1 and CDR2 from the germline V gene are SQVTM and ANQGSEA. The CDR3 sequence: CSGRRGLYEQYF. CDR3 coding DNA: TGCAGCGGACGCAGGGGGCTCTACGAGCAGTACTTC.